This TCR beta chain derives from a study of blood T cells in healthy people across ages. As for the study in general: About one barcoded beta molecule per two T cells was the capture yield of template switching. Study-level findings and limits: Greater diversity and more naive CD4+ cells were seen in long-lived donors than in aged donors. Per million T cells, the diversity of TCR beta decreased roughly linearly as age advanced.

This clonotype was counted a few times. What it binds is not known. Trimming removed 1 base at V and 0 bases at J, with 10 bases between. Germline V CDR1 and CDR2: SGHTA, FQGNSA. This CDR3 contains 16 residues. Then a second PCR, running about 6 to 12 cycles, was carried out with a sample-barcoded 5' primer and a J-beta primer mix. Per sample, CDR3-containing paired-end reads numbered at least 2.5 million. TCRdb re-analysed the 5' RACE reads in MiXCR, keeping a single row per CDR3 protein. The sample carries 1,300,000 or so distinct CDR3 sequences, approximately 59% recorded once. The sequenced material came from blood. V is TRBV7-2 and J is TRBJ2-4; D unresolved. The receptor was isolated from a man aged 18 to 30 in good health. The CDR3 here is CASSLVPQIAKNIQYF. The CDR3 DNA reads TGTGCCAGCAGCTTAGTCCCCCAGATAGCCAAAAACATTCAGTACTTC. The full variable domain, rest sourced from reference TRBV7-2 and TRBJ2-4, is GAGVSQSPSNKVTEKGKDVELRCDPISGHTALYWYRQSLGQGLEFLIYFQGNSAPDKSGLPSDRFSAERTGGSVSTLTIQRTQQEDSAVYLCASSLVPQIAKNIQYFGAGTRLSVL.